Sequencing of this T cell receptor (beta chain) was carried out in a study of shared clonotypes between healthy human individuals. Only in-frame clones appear in the TCRdb table, and some are missing; sequencing was by immunoSEQ multiplex PCR. The data hold roughly 2,500,000 clones, with approximately 93% observed a single time. From germline, CDR1 is SGDLS and CDR2 YYNGEE. The CDR3 totals 17 residues. V was pared by 0 bases and J by 2 bases, with 15 bases between. The clonotype comes from a young man in good health. Some clones in this sample may be carry-over from other donors' samples. Sequencing was performed on naive CD4+ T cells from PBMCs. Subset described: CD45RA+ positively selected. This sequence joins TRBV9 and TRBJ1-3; no definite D call. Written as DNA, the CDR3 is TGTGCCAGCAGCGTAGTGGGCACAAGGTCAGCTGGAAACACCATATATTTT. Translation gives CASSVVGTRSAGNTIYF.